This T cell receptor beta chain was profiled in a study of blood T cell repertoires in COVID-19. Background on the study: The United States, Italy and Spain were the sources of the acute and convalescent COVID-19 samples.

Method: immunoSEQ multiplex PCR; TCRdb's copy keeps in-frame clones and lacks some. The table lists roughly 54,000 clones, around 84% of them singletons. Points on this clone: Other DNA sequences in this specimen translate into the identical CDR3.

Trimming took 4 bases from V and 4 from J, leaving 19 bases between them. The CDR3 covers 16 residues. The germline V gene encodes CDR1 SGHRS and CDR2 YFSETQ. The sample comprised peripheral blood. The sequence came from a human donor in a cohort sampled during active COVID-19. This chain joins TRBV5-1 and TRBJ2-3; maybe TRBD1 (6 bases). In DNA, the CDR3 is TGCGCCAGCAGCAGCATCCCGGGACAAGGTGCAGATACGCAGTATTTT. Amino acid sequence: CASSSIPGQGADTQYF.